This TCR beta chain was captured by sequencing in a study of T cells after yellow fever vaccination. The study, taken as a whole, reports: A minor fraction of clonotypes spanned both CD4 and CD8 compartments.

From the 5' RACE reads, TCRdb called clonotypes with MiXCR, one entry per CDR3 protein. The repertoire consists of about 220,000 distinct CDR3 sequences, with approximately 3.3% occurring once and the leading ten covering approximately 3%. This clonotype occurred many times. Its antigen is not identified. V dropped 3 bases and J dropped 4; count of bases not matched to a gene: 3. The CDR3 is 14 amino acids. The germline V gene has CDR1 SGHTA and CDR2 FQGNSA. The sample here was CD4+ T cells sorted from PBMCs, taken 10 days after the yellow fever booster vaccination. This chain links TRBV7-2 with TRBJ2-5; 9 bases map to TRBD1. This TCR derives from a man aged 18 to 30 who received the YFV17D yellow fever vaccine. The CDR3 sequence is CASSFPDRGETQYF. The CDR3 DNA is TGTGCCAGCAGCTTCCCGGACAGGGGAGAGACCCAGTACTTC.